This TCR beta chain was recorded in a study of cytomegalovirus exposure and HLA in healthy donors. Study-wide results and caveats: The listing of roughly 160 TCR beta chains classed them as cytomegalovirus-associated. Presence/absence analyses rested on an assumption that sequencing depth was roughly uniform across donors. TCR beta V segments were, for the most part, productive about 87% or about 30% of the time in an earlier analysis.

60 Vbeta and 13 Jbeta primers were used in PCR. Sequencing was performed with immunoSEQ multiplex PCR; in TCRdb, only in-frame clones are kept and a portion is missing. The sample holds approximately 110,000 clones. As regards this clone: Its target is not known.

Healthy bone marrow donors made up the donor group. This TCR came from a man aged 40-50 years in good health and CMV-seropositive. Sequenced input: PBMCs.

The CDR3 nucleotides read TGTGCCATCAGTGCAGGGACCTACGAGCAGTACTTC. Translated, it gives CAISAGTYEQYF. The V and J genes are TRBV10-3 and TRBJ2-7; tentatively, D is TRBD1 (5 bases). Trimming shortened V by 4 bases and J by 2 bases, and 6 bases separated the two germline ends. This CDR3 is built from 12 residues. Per germline, CDR1 ENHRY and CDR2 SYGVKD.